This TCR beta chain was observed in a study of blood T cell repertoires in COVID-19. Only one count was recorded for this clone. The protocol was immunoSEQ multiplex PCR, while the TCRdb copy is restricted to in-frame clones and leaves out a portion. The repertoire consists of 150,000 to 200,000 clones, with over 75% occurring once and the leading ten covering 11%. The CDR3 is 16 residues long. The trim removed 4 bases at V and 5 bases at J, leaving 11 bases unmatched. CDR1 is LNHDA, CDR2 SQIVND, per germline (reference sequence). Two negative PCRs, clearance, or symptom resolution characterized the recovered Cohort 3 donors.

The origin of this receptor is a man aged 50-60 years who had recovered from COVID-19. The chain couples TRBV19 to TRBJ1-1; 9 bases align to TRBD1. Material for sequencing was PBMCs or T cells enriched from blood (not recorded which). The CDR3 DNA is TGTGCCAGTAGTAGCCGGGACAGGGCCCGGGGGACTGAAGCTTTCTTT. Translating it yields CASSSRDRARGTEAFF.